The 4 T cell receptor beta chains presented below share a single source sample, sequenced in a study of immune cell composition in non-small cell lung cancer (dated by TCRdb to 2017 to 2019). The library was produced with the immunoSEQ multiplex PCR assay. This immuneACCESS table, as held by TCRdb, lists in-frame sequences with V and J called but not all clones. Of the missing ones, under half trace to an unresolved V gene in checked studies; the others have no known cause. Here the sample has under 4,000 clones; about 82% occur a single time. Together, the top ten hold roughly 8% of the sample. Sequenced sample: lung tumor tissue. The receptors were sampled from a human donor with non-small cell lung cancer.

This chain joins TRBV9 and TRBJ2-5; 12 bases map to TRBD2. The length of the CDR3 is 17 residues. V was pared by 1 base and J by 10 bases, with 14 bases of the junction left unmatched. Germline V gene lookup returns CDR1 SGDLS and CDR2 YYNGEE. The CDR3 protein is CASSVTLAGGHGGDQYF. The CDR3 DNA reads as TGTGCCAGCAGCGTAACACTAGCGGGAGGCCACGGGGGGGACCAGTACTTC.

The chain employs TRBV20-1 and TRBJ2-5; a possible D gene is TRBD2 (6 bases). The V end lost 7 bases, the J end lost 3 bases, and 9 bases lay between the germline ends. The germline V gene encodes CDR1 DFQATT and CDR2 SNEGSKA (reference sequence). The CDR3 contains 11 residues. CDR3 DNA sequence: TGCAGTGGAGGCGGGGAAGAGACCCAGTACTTC. This codes for CSGGGEETQYF.

This sequence joins TRBV7-7 and TRBJ2-5; 8 nucleotides align to TRBD2. Germline V gene sequence: CDR1 SSHAT, CDR2 FNYEAQ (reference sequence). The CDR3 covers 13 residues. The CDR3 sequence is CACAPGGQETQYF. The CDR3 nucleotides are TGTGCTTGCGCTCCGGGAGGGCAAGAGACCCAGTACTTC.

The V call is TRBV19, the J call TRBJ2-1; 7 positions agree with TRBD1. Germline-derived CDR1 and CDR2 are LNHDA and SQIVND (reference sequence). With V trimmed by 5 bases and J by 7 bases, 8 bases remained unmatched. This CDR3 has 14 amino acids. CDR3 sequence: CASSPTGWANEQFF. The CDR3 nucleotides are TGTGCCAGTAGTCCGACAGGGTGGGCGAATGAGCAGTTCTTC.